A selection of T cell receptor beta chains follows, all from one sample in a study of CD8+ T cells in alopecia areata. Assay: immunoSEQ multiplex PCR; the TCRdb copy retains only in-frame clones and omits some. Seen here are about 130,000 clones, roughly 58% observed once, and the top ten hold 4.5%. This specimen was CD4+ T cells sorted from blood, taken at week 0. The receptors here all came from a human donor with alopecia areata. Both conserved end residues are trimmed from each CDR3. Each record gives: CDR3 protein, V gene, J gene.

CDR3aa: ASSPAGTEEETQY
v_gene: TRBV5-1
j_gene: TRBJ2-5

CDR3aa: AISETTRAGLPYEQY
v_gene: TRBV10-3
j_gene: TRBJ2-7

CDR3aa: ATSRERQGAYEQY
v_gene: TRBV15
j_gene: TRBJ2-7

CDR3aa: AALSGTDDDLGYEQY
v_gene: TRBV10-3
j_gene: TRBJ2-7

CDR3aa: ASSYGVRQETQY
v_gene: TRBV25-1
j_gene: TRBJ2-5

CDR3aa: ATSRVLVTEAF
v_gene: TRBV15
j_gene: TRBJ1-1

CDR3aa: ASSQEWRRETQY
v_gene: TRBV4-1
j_gene: .

CDR3aa: ASSQSQAPGGNTIY
v_gene: TRBV23-1
j_gene: TRBJ1-3

CDR3aa: ASSRGTGQETQY
v_gene: TRBV7-6
j_gene: TRBJ2-5

CDR3aa: ASSQVTGGPYNEQF
v_gene: TRBV4-1
j_gene: TRBJ2-1

CDR3aa: ASSQDLTGTYEQY
v_gene: TRBV4-2
j_gene: TRBJ2-7

CDR3aa: ASSPIGGGGSGETQY
v_gene: TRBV4-1
j_gene: TRBJ2-5

CDR3aa: ASSLASGAYNEQF
v_gene: TRBV7-2
j_gene: TRBJ2-1

CDR3aa: ASSQVANYGYT
v_gene: TRBV14
j_gene: TRBJ1-2

CDR3aa: ASSGRQGVSEKLF
v_gene: TRBV18
j_gene: TRBJ1-4